Listed below are T cell receptor beta chains from one sample, sequenced in a study. One entry per CDR3 protein results from TCRdb running MiXCR on the 5' RACE reads. The sample yields approximately 40,000 distinct CDR3 sequences, around 30% seen once. Sequenced input: tumor-infiltrating memory CD4+ T cells sorted from the breast tumor. These receptors were collected from a female donor with breast cancer. Each CDR3 is given with its conserved first and last residue. D genes are given only for firm matches. The size of a clone is reported for some rows only, either as once, few or many, or as a class for expanded clones.

v_gene: TRBV5-6; j_gene: TRBJ2-1; d_gene: NA; abundance: few; CDR3aa: CASSSYNEQFF; CDR3nt: TGTGCCAGCAGCTCCTACAATGAGCAGTTCTTC
v_gene: TRBV4-3; j_gene: TRBJ2-7; d_gene: NA; abundance: NA; CDR3aa: CASSRENRDQPYEQYF; CDR3nt: TGCGCCAGCAGCCGGGAAAACCGGGACCAGCCCTACGAGCAGTACTTC
v_gene: TRBV6-5; j_gene: TRBJ2-7; d_gene: TRBD1; abundance: few; CDR3aa: CASSPKSGTGYEQYF; CDR3nt: TGTGCCAGCAGTCCGAAGTCCGGGACAGGCTACGAGCAGTACTTC
v_gene: TRBV4-3; j_gene: TRBJ2-5; d_gene: NA; abundance: many; CDR3aa: CASGWGRQETQYF; CDR3nt: TGCGCCAGCGGCTGGGGAAGACAAGAGACCCAGTACTTC
v_gene: TRBV7-9; j_gene: TRBJ2-1; d_gene: TRBD2; abundance: once; CDR3aa: CASSLFREGYNEQFF; CDR3nt: TGTGCCAGCAGCTTATTTCGGGAGGGATACAATGAGCAGTTCTTC
v_gene: TRBV30; j_gene: TRBJ1-4; d_gene: NA; abundance: NA; CDR3aa: CAWSVQNEKLFF; CDR3nt: TGTGCCTGGAGTGTACAGAATGAAAAACTGTTTTTT
v_gene: TRBV15; j_gene: TRBJ2-4; d_gene: NA; abundance: NA; CDR3aa: CTTRPGNSLNIQYF; CDR3nt: TGTACCACCAGGCCGGGAAACTCTTTAAACATTCAGTACTTC
v_gene: TRBV3-1; j_gene: TRBJ2-7; d_gene: TRBD2; abundance: NA; CDR3aa: CASSRGLAVYYEQYF; CDR3nt: TGTGCCAGCAGCCGGGGACTAGCGGTTTACTACGAGCAGTACTTC
v_gene: TRBV25-1; j_gene: TRBJ2-7; d_gene: NA; abundance: few; CDR3aa: CASSGFLYPGRGLDEQYF; CDR3nt: TGTGCCAGCAGTGGATTTCTCTACCCGGGACGGGGCTTGGACGAGCAGTACTTC
v_gene: TRBV11-2; j_gene: TRBJ2-7; d_gene: NA; abundance: NA; CDR3aa: CASSLVRRNYEQYF; CDR3nt: TGTGCCAGCAGCTTAGTACGGCGGAATTACGAGCAGTACTTC
v_gene: TRBV29-1; j_gene: TRBJ1-1; d_gene: NA; abundance: many; CDR3aa: CSAEDGSFYTEAFF; CDR3nt: TGCAGCGCTGAGGATGGCAGTTTTTACACTGAAGCTTTCTTT
v_gene: TRBV9; j_gene: TRBJ1-3; d_gene: NA; abundance: few; CDR3aa: CASSVVGDSGNTIYF; CDR3nt: TGTGCCAGCAGCGTAGTAGGGGATTCTGGAAACACCATATATTTT
v_gene: TRBV12-3/TRBV12-4; j_gene: TRBJ1-5; d_gene: TRBD1; abundance: NA; CDR3aa: CASRAGTGYQPQHF; CDR3nt: TGTGCCAGCAGGGCCGGGACAGGGTATCAGCCCCAGCATTTT
v_gene: TRBV15; j_gene: TRBJ2-1; d_gene: TRBD2; abundance: few; CDR3aa: CATSTILAGAYNEQFF; CDR3nt: TGTGCCACCAGCACTATACTAGCGGGAGCCTACAATGAGCAGTTCTTC
v_gene: TRBV9; j_gene: TRBJ2-7; d_gene: TRBD1; abundance: few; CDR3aa: CASSGQGGYEQYF; CDR3nt: TGTGCCAGCAGTGGACAGGGCGGCTACGAGCAGTACTTC
v_gene: TRBV6-1; j_gene: TRBJ1-5; d_gene: NA; abundance: few; CDR3aa: CASSAGGNNQPQHF; CDR3nt: TGTGCCAGCAGTGCGGGGGGAAACAATCAGCCCCAGCATTTT